Below are 18 T cell receptor beta chains sequenced from a single sample in a study of shared clonotypes between healthy human individuals. Sequenced by immunoSEQ multiplex PCR; TCRdb stores in-frame clones only, minus some. The profile covers about 700,000 clones, with around 72% appearing a single time and 1.5% to 2% taken by the ten largest. The sample taken for sequencing was memory CD4+ T cells sorted from blood. The subset here: CD45RA-negative fraction. These receptors all stem from a woman aged 25 to 39 in good health.

This clone came up many times. The rearrangement uses TRBV2 and TRBJ1-3; D gene uncertain. CDR3 length equals 14 residues. Trimming took 6 bases from V and 2 from J, leaving 11 bases between them. In germline, CDR1 is SNHLY, CDR2 FYNNEI. Written as DNA, the CDR3 is TGTGCCAGCAGCACCGCCCCGGCTGGAAACACCATATATTTT. Protein: CASSTAPAGNTIYF.

For this clone: The identical CDR3 is also encoded by other nucleotide sequences in the sample. This chain joins TRBV18 and TRBJ2-1; TRBD2 aligns across 11 bases. Trimming cost V 3 bases and J 6 bases; bases outside gene matches: 1. The CDR3 contains 14 residues. Germline V gives CDR1 KGHSH, CDR2 LQKENI. The CDR3: CASSPTSGSNEQFF. The CDR3 coding sequence is TGTGCCAGCTCACCCACTAGCGGGAGCAATGAGCAGTTCTTC.

The chain has TRBV29-1 and TRBJ1-1; D unclear. Germline assignment: CDR1 SQVTM and CDR2 ANQGSEA. The CDR3 contains 13 residues. Trimming took 6 bases from V and 1 from J, leaving 12 bases between them. This CDR3 reads CSVLDHSNTEAFF. In DNA, the CDR3 is TGCAGCGTCCTCGACCATTCGAACACTGAAGCTTTCTTT.

The rearrangement uses TRBV11-2 and TRBJ1-3; the match to TRBD1 covers 9 bases. The CDR3 length is 18 residues. Per germline, CDR1 SGHAT and CDR2 FQNNGV. The J segment lost 3 bases and the V segment lost 6 bases, leaving 15 bases of the junction unmatched. The CDR3 loop reads CASRGVGTGPMNGNTIYF. CDR3 nucleotides: TGTGCCAGCAGAGGGGTGGGGACAGGGCCCATGAATGGAAACACCATATATTTT.

The chain couples TRBV30 to TRBJ2-1, with 7 bases lining up with TRBD1. The CDR3 has 14 amino acids. Germline CDR1 GTSNPN, CDR2 SVGIG (reference sequence). After removal of 4 bases from V and 6 bases from J, the junction contained 9 bases not matched to a gene. CDR3: CAWMDRPTVNEQFF. In DNA form, the CDR3 reads TGTGCCTGGATGGACAGGCCGACGGTCAATGAGCAGTTCTTC.

This sequence joins TRBV2 and TRBJ1-2; D is unresolved. The V gene's germline CDR1 is SNHLY and CDR2 FYNNEI. The CDR3 totals 14 residues. The V end was cut by 7 bases, the J end by 8 bases, with 20 bases between. The CDR3 is CASTRSQLRGGYTF. For the CDR3, the DNA is TGTGCCAGCACGAGAAGCCAGCTACGGGGAGGCTACACCTTC.

J is TRBJ2-7 and V is TRBV6-5; 7 nucleotides match TRBD1. Germline trimming cut 4 bases from V and 3 bases from J; bases unmatched to any gene: 9. Looked up from germline, CDR1 is MNHEY and CDR2 is SVGAGI. This CDR3 contains 15 residues. CDR3 amino acids: CASSFQPGQVYEQYF. In nucleotides, the CDR3 is TGTGCCAGCAGTTTCCAACCAGGACAGGTCTACGAGCAGTACTTC.

The V call is TRBV29-1, the J call TRBJ1-1; 11 nucleotides line up with TRBD1. J lost 0 bases, V lost 1 base, and 7 bases had no gene match. This CDR3 spans 17 amino acids. Germline CDR1 is SQVTM and CDR2 is ANQGSEA. In DNA, the CDR3 is TGCAGCGTTGAAGTGCCGGGACAGGGGGAGGTGAACACTGAAGCTTTCTTT. Translating gives CSVEVPGQGEVNTEAFF. The whole variable domain, remainder taken from reference TRBV29-1 and TRBJ1-1, is SAVISQKPSRDICQRGTSLTIQCQVDSQVTMMFWYRQQPGQSLTLIATANQGSEATYESGFVIDKFPISRPNLTFSTLTVSNMSPEDSSIYLCSVEVPGQGEVNTEAFFGQGTRLTVV.

The chain uses TRBV6-5 and TRBJ2-1, with D tentatively TRBD2 (6 bases). Trimming left V 8 bases short and J 7 bases short, with 15 bases between. CDR1 and CDR2 from the germline V gene are MNHEY and SVGAGI. The CDR3 consists of 13 residues. The CDR3 sequence is CASRGSQENEQFF. The CDR3 DNA sequence: TGTGCCAGCCGGGGGAGTCAAGAGAATGAGCAGTTCTTC.

This clone showed up just a few times. The chain joins TRBV6-1 to TRBJ1-2; 9 nucleotides match TRBD1. The V gene's germline CDR1 is MNHNS and CDR2 SASEGT. The length of the CDR3 is 13 residues. The V segment lost 8 bases and the J segment 6 bases; nucleotides outside the gene matches: 7. The CDR3 sequence: CASSHRGHDGYTF. Here the CDR3 DNA reads TGTGCCAGCTCACACAGGGGGCACGATGGCTACACCTTC.

This clone was detected only a few times. This chain uses TRBV28 with TRBJ2-4, with D maybe TRBD1 (5 bases). The CDR3 loop spans 17 amino acids. The germline gives CDR1 MDHEN, CDR2 SYDVKM. V was trimmed by 6 bases and J by 9 bases, leaving 27 bases between them. CDR3 sequence reads: CASSPIRTRYQLGIQYF. CDR3 nucleotides: TGTGCCAGCAGCCCTATAAGGACACGTTATCAGCTCGGCATTCAGTACTTC.

The CDR3 nucleotides are TGTGCCAGCAGTTTCTTTGGCAGGGGTGGTCAGCCCCAGCATTTT. Its translation is CASSFFGRGGQPQHF. V usage is TRBV28 and J usage is TRBJ1-5; TRBD1 is a possible D gene (6 bases). V shed 3 bases and J shed 6 bases, with 15 bases lying between them. The CDR3 is made up of 15 amino acids. CDR1 and CDR2 (germline): MDHEN, SYDVKM.

This chain connects TRBV30 to TRBJ2-5, with a possible D match to TRBD1 (5 bases). TRBJ2-7 matches the DNA end more closely, so the J call is doubtful. The CDR3 is 12 amino acids. Germline CDR1 reads GTSNPN; CDR2 reads SVGIG (reference sequence). The CDR3 region is CAWDRGSYEQYF. The DNA of the CDR3 is TGTGCCTGGGACAGAGGATCCTACGAGCAGTACTTC.

V and J are TRBV5-1 and TRBJ2-7, with D tentatively TRBD1 or TRBD2 (5 bases each). Germline V gene sequence: CDR1 SGHRS, CDR2 YFSETQ. The CDR3 is 15 residues long. V dropped 0 bases and J dropped 0 bases, with 10 bases sitting between them. DNA for the CDR3: TGCGCCAGCAGCTTGGGGGGGACGGACTCCTACGAGCAGTACTTC. Amino acid sequence: CASSLGGTDSYEQYF.

This clone was seen a handful of times. The chain joins TRBV28 to TRBJ1-2; perhaps TRBD1 as D (5 bases). This CDR3 has 15 residues. CDR1 is MDHEN, CDR2 SYDVKM, per germline. V lost 1 base to trimming and J lost 2 bases, with 11 bases between them. This CDR3 is CASSLYGGGNYGYTF. In DNA form, the CDR3 reads TGTGCCAGCAGTTTATATGGGGGAGGGAACTATGGCTACACCTTC.

V is TRBV21-1 and J is TRBJ2-5; the table assigns TRBD2, which was not confirmed against the DNA. TRBV21-1 has pseudogene status. CDR3 length: 19 amino acids. The CDR3 region has the DNA TGTGCCAGCAGCACAAATTTTTCCCCGAGGTTCAAAGAGCAAGAGACCCAGTACTTC. Encoded protein: CASSTNFSPRFKEQETQYF.

This clone was counted between two and nine times. The rearrangement joins TRBV2 to TRBJ2-5, with D possibly being TRBD1 or TRBD2 (6 bases each). Germline CDR1 and CDR2: SNHLY and FYNNEI. Trimming shortened V by 4 bases and J by 7 bases, and 13 bases separated the two germline ends. CDR3 length: 13 residues. The CDR3: CASSGTGRGTQYF. CDR3 DNA: TGTGCCAGCAGTGGTACAGGGCGGGGGACCCAGTACTTC.

This chain links TRBV11-2 with TRBJ2-7, with D perhaps TRBD2 (6 bases). The V gene lost 5 bases and the J gene lost 2 bases, with 13 bases spanning the gap. Germline V gene lookup returns CDR1 SGHAT and CDR2 FQNNGV. CDR3 size: 14 residues. The CDR3 DNA reads as TGTGCCAGCAGCCCCCGGACTACGGCCTACGAGCAGTACTTC. Its translation: CASSPRTTAYEQYF.